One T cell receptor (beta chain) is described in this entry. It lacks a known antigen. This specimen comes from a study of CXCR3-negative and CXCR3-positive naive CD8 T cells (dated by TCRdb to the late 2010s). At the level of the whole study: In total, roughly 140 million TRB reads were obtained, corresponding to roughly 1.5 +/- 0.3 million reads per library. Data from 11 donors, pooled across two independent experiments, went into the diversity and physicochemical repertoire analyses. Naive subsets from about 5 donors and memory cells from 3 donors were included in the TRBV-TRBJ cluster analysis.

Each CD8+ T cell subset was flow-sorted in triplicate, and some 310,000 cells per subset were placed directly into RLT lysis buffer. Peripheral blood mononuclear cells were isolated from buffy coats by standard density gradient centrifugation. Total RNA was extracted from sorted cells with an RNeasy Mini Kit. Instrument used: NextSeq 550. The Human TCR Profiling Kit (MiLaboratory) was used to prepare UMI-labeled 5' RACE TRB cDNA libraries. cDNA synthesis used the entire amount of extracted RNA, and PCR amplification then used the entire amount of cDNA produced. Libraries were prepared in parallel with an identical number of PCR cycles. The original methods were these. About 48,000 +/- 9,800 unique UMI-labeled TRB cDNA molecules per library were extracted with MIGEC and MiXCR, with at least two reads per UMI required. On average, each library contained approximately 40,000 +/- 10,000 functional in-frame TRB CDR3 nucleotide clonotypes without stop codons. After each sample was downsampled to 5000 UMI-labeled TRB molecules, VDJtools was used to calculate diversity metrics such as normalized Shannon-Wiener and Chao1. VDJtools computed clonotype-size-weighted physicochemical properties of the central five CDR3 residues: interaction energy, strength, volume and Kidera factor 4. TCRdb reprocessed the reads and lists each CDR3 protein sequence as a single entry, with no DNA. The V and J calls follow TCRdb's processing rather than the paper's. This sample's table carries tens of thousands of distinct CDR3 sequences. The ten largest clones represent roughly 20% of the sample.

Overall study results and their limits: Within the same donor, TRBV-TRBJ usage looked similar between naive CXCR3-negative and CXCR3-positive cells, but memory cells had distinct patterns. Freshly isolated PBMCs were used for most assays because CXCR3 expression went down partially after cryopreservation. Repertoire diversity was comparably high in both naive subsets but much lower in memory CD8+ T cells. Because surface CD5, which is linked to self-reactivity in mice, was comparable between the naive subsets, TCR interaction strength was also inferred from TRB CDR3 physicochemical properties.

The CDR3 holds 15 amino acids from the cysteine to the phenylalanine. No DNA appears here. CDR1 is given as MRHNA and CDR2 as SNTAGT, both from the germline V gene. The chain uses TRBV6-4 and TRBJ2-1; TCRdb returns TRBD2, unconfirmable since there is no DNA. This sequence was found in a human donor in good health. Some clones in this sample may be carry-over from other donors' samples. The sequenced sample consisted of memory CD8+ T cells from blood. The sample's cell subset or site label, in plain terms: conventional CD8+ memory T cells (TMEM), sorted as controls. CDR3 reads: CASSESTSGNNEQFF.